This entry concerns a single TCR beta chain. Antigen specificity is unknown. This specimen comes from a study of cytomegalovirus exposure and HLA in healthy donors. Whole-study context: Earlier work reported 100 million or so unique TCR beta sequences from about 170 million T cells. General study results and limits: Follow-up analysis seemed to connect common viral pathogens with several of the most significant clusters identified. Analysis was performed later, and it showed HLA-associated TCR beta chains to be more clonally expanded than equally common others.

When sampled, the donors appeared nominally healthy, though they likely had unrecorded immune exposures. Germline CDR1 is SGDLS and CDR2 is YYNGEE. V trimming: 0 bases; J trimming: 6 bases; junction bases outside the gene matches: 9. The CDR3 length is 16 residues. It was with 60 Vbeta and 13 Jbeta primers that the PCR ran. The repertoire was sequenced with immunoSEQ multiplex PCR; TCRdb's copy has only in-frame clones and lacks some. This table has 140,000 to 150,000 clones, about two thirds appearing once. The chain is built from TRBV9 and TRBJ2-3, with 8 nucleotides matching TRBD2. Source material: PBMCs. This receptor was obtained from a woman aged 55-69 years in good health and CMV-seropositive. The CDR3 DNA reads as TGTGCCAGCAGCGTAGGAAATAGCGGGGTCGGGGATACGCAGTATTTT. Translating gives CASSVGNSGVGDTQYF.